A selection of T cell receptor beta chains follows, all from one sample in a study of identical twins. One entry per CDR3 protein results from TCRdb running MiXCR on the 5' RACE reads. The data show some 760,000 distinct CDR3 sequences, 15% to 20% seen once. A further study also used this sample, focusing on T cells expressing NK-cell markers.

The sample comprised PBMCs. Receptors originate from a woman aged 18-35 years in good health. Both conserved end residues are part of each CDR3. Each record gives: J gene, clone size, V gene, D gene, CDR3 protein, CDR3 DNA. A D gene is named only where the DNA matches it firmly. Expanded clones get a size class; other rows say once, few or many, or leave the size out.

j_gene: TRBJ2-7
abundance: NA
v_gene: TRBV5-6
d_gene: NA
CDR3aa: CASSFGGSHEQYF
CDR3nt: TGTGCCAGCAGCTTCGGGGGCTCGCACGAGCAGTACTTC

j_gene: TRBJ2-5
abundance: few
v_gene: TRBV13
d_gene: NA
CDR3aa: CASSRTGKQETQYF
CDR3nt: TGTGCCAGCAGCCGTACAGGGAAACAAGAGACCCAGTACTTC

j_gene: TRBJ2-1
abundance: few
v_gene: TRBV29-1
d_gene: TRBD2
CDR3aa: CSVRSSGKLGEQFF
CDR3nt: TGCAGCGTGCGGTCCAGCGGGAAACTCGGTGAGCAGTTCTTC

j_gene: TRBJ1-4
abundance: few
v_gene: TRBV5-1
d_gene: NA
CDR3aa: CASKVDEKLFF
CDR3nt: TGCGCCAGCAAGGTGGACGAGAAACTGTTTTTT

j_gene: TRBJ1-1
abundance: NA
v_gene: TRBV12-3/TRBV12-4
d_gene: NA
CDR3aa: CASSLAGTGRDTEAFF
CDR3nt: TGTGCCAGCAGTTTAGCAGGCACAGGGAGGGACACTGAAGCTTTCTTT

j_gene: TRBJ2-7
abundance: NA
v_gene: TRBV7-9
d_gene: NA
CDR3aa: CASSPRSFRYEQYF
CDR3nt: TGTGCCAGCAGCCCGAGGTCGTTCAGGTACGAGCAGTACTTC

j_gene: TRBJ2-2
abundance: NA
v_gene: TRBV9
d_gene: TRBD2
CDR3aa: CASSVRLAGNGELFF
CDR3nt: TGTGCCAGCAGCGTACGACTAGCGGGAAATGGGGAGCTGTTTTTT

j_gene: TRBJ2-3
abundance: NA
v_gene: TRBV7-9
d_gene: NA
CDR3aa: CASSRVDTQYF
CDR3nt: TGTGCCAGCAGCCGCGTGGATACGCAGTATTTT

j_gene: TRBJ2-2
abundance: NA
v_gene: TRBV5-5
d_gene: NA
CDR3aa: CASSPVNGELFF
CDR3nt: TGTGCCAGCTCTCCCGTAAACGGGGAGCTGTTTTTT

j_gene: TRBJ2-5
abundance: NA
v_gene: TRBV29-1
d_gene: TRBD1
CDR3aa: CSVATGYQETQYF
CDR3nt: TGCAGCGTGGCGACAGGGTATCAAGAGACCCAGTACTTC

j_gene: TRBJ2-1
abundance: NA
v_gene: TRBV7-6
d_gene: TRBD1
CDR3aa: CATAGTRTGVNEQFF
CDR3nt: TGTGCCACCGCGGGGACCAGGACAGGGGTAAATGAGCAGTTCTTC

j_gene: TRBJ2-2
abundance: few
v_gene: TRBV29-1
d_gene: NA
CDR3aa: CSVYGGAPGELFF
CDR3nt: TGCAGCGTGTATGGGGGGGCGCCCGGGGAGCTGTTTTTT

j_gene: TRBJ2-1
abundance: few
v_gene: TRBV9
d_gene: NA
CDR3aa: CASSGARGGDYNEQFF
CDR3nt: TGTGCCAGCAGCGGAGCGAGGGGCGGGGACTACAATGAGCAGTTCTTC

j_gene: TRBJ2-5
abundance: few
v_gene: TRBV9
d_gene: TRBD1
CDR3aa: CASTKGQGRETQYF
CDR3nt: TGTGCCAGCACCAAGGGACAGGGGCGAGAGACCCAGTACTTC

j_gene: TRBJ2-2
abundance: few
v_gene: TRBV5-1
d_gene: NA
CDR3aa: CASSLLGPIPNTGELFF
CDR3nt: TGCGCCAGCAGCTTGCTGGGGCCCATACCTAACACCGGGGAGCTGTTTTTT

j_gene: TRBJ1-1
abundance: NA
v_gene: TRBV19
d_gene: TRBD1
CDR3aa: CASSIGQGTTEAFF
CDR3nt: TGTGCCAGTAGTATAGGACAGGGTACAACTGAAGCTTTCTTT

j_gene: TRBJ2-1
abundance: few
v_gene: TRBV12-3/TRBV12-4
d_gene: NA
CDR3aa: CASSLTGTGGFF
CDR3nt: TGTGCCAGCAGTTTAACCGGGACCGGGGGGTTCTTC

j_gene: TRBJ1-1
abundance: few
v_gene: TRBV12-3/TRBV12-4
d_gene: TRBD1
CDR3aa: CASRPGTDTEAFF
CDR3nt: TGTGCCAGCAGACCTGGGACAGACACTGAAGCTTTCTTT

j_gene: TRBJ2-1
abundance: few
v_gene: TRBV12-3/TRBV12-4
d_gene: TRBD1
CDR3aa: CASSPGQGYINEQFF
CDR3nt: TGTGCCAGCAGTCCCGGACAGGGATATATAAATGAGCAGTTCTTC

j_gene: TRBJ2-6
abundance: many
v_gene: TRBV12-3/TRBV12-4
d_gene: NA
CDR3aa: CASSFPGANVLTF
CDR3nt: TGTGCCAGCAGTTTCCCTGGGGCCAACGTCCTGACTTTC

j_gene: TRBJ2-3
abundance: few
v_gene: TRBV7-2
d_gene: TRBD2
CDR3aa: CASSLVMWGGEDTQYF
CDR3nt: TGTGCCAGCAGCTTAGTCATGTGGGGGGGGGAAGATACGCAGTATTTT

j_gene: TRBJ2-1
abundance: few
v_gene: TRBV12-3/TRBV12-4
d_gene: NA
CDR3aa: CASSPYGSSSYNEQFF
CDR3nt: TGTGCCAGCAGCCCTTACGGGAGTAGCTCCTACAATGAGCAGTTCTTC

j_gene: TRBJ2-3
abundance: NA
v_gene: TRBV4-1
d_gene: NA
CDR3aa: CASSQDRRRTDTQYF
CDR3nt: TGCGCCAGCAGCCAAGATCGCCGCCGCACAGATACGCAGTATTTT

j_gene: TRBJ2-7
abundance: few
v_gene: TRBV29-1
d_gene: NA
CDR3aa: CSAGASHWEQYF
CDR3nt: TGCAGCGCCGGGGCTAGCCATTGGGAGCAGTACTTC

j_gene: TRBJ2-7
abundance: NA
v_gene: TRBV5-1
d_gene: NA
CDR3aa: CASSLLTMGTYEQYF
CDR3nt: TGCGCCAGCAGCTTGTTGACCATGGGAACCTACGAGCAGTACTTC

j_gene: TRBJ1-1
abundance: NA
v_gene: TRBV20-1
d_gene: NA
CDR3aa: CSVPSNTEAFF
CDR3nt: TGCAGTGTCCCATCGAACACTGAAGCTTTCTTT

j_gene: TRBJ1-5
abundance: many
v_gene: TRBV9
d_gene: NA
CDR3aa: CASSPDGDQPQHF
CDR3nt: TGTGCCAGCAGCCCCGATGGGGATCAGCCCCAGCATTTT

j_gene: TRBJ1-2
abundance: few
v_gene: TRBV7-6
d_gene: TRBD1
CDR3aa: CASSLEDRVGYGYTF
CDR3nt: TGTGCCAGCAGCTTAGAGGACAGGGTGGGCTATGGCTACACCTTC

j_gene: TRBJ1-2
abundance: many
v_gene: TRBV20-1
d_gene: NA
CDR3aa: CSARSDKDGYTF
CDR3nt: TGCAGTGCTAGATCGGACAAGGATGGCTACACCTTC

j_gene: TRBJ2-5
abundance: few
v_gene: TRBV5-1
d_gene: NA
CDR3aa: CASSLGSSGKEAQYF
CDR3nt: TGCGCCAGCAGCTTGGGCAGCTCGGGGAAGGAGGCCCAGTACTTC

j_gene: TRBJ2-3
abundance: few
v_gene: TRBV5-8
d_gene: NA
CDR3aa: CASSTPPLLGQYF
CDR3nt: TGTGCCAGCAGCACACCGCCGTTACTAGGACAGTATTTT

j_gene: TRBJ2-5
abundance: NA
v_gene: TRBV5-1
d_gene: NA
CDR3aa: CASSSRVEETQYF
CDR3nt: TGCGCCAGCAGCTCCAGGGTTGAAGAGACCCAGTACTTC

j_gene: TRBJ2-1
abundance: many
v_gene: TRBV27
d_gene: NA
CDR3aa: CASRPEGLITNEQFF
CDR3nt: TGTGCCAGCCGCCCTGAGGGACTTATTACCAATGAGCAGTTCTTC

j_gene: TRBJ2-1
abundance: few
v_gene: TRBV9
d_gene: TRBD1
CDR3aa: CASSQLFRDRGPNEQFF
CDR3nt: TGTGCCAGCAGCCAACTTTTCCGGGACAGGGGTCCCAATGAGCAGTTCTTC

j_gene: TRBJ2-3
abundance: NA
v_gene: TRBV5-1
d_gene: NA
CDR3aa: CASSGGTSYSTDTQYF
CDR3nt: TGCGCCAGCAGCGGCGGGACATCCTATAGCACAGATACGCAGTATTTT

j_gene: TRBJ2-1
abundance: many
v_gene: TRBV20-1
d_gene: TRBD2
CDR3aa: CSALRSGRGNEQFF
CDR3nt: TGCAGTGCTCTCCGCAGCGGGAGGGGCAATGAGCAGTTCTTC